These T cell receptor beta chains were read from a single sample in a study of immune cell composition in non-small cell lung cancer. Sequencing used immunoSEQ multiplex PCR; TCRdb keeps in-frame clones, though not all of them. This sample has roughly 10,000 clones, with 60% to 80% found just once. Sequenced material: lung tumor tissue. The origin of the receptors is a human donor with non-small cell lung cancer. Both conserved end residues are part of each CDR3. Each record gives: J gene, D gene, clone size, V gene, CDR3 protein, CDR3 DNA. The D gene is left open where the match is weak. Some rows mark clone size as missing; the rest say once, few, many or name a class of expanded clone.

>TRBJ2-7|TRBD1|NA|TRBV5-6
CASSLTGGGIYEQYF
TGTGCCAGCAGCTTAACAGGGGGCGGTATCTACGAGCAGTACTTC
>TRBJ2-6|NA|once|TRBV7-8
CASSLESAPVSGANVLTF
TGTGCCAGCAGCTTAGAGTCGGCACCAGTCTCTGGGGCCAACGTCCTGACTTTC
>TRBJ1-5|TRBD1|NA|TRBV28
CASRNGQGGFLRHF
TGTGCCAGCAGGAATGGACAGGGGGGCTTCCTCCGGCATTTT
>TRBJ2-7|TRBD1|NA|TRBV11-2
CASGKGQDVVRSGQYF
TGTGCCAGCGGAAAGGGACAGGATGTGGTTCGGTCAGGGCAGTACTTC
>TRBJ2-7|NA|NA|TRBV5-1
CASGTWVGDTIEQYF
TGCGCCAGCGGGACGTGGGTGGGGGACACGATCGAGCAGTACTTC
>TRBJ1-5|NA|NA|TRBV10-3
CAISLTGSNQPQHF
TGTGCCATCTCTCTAACAGGGAGCAATCAGCCCCAGCATTTT
>TRBJ1-2|NA|NA|TRBV4-1
CASSQETRSGYGYTF
TGCGCCAGCAGCCAAGAGACCAGGTCAGGGTATGGCTACACCTTC
>TRBJ1-3|NA|NA|TRBV5-1
CASSLGRSSGNTIYF
TGCGCCAGCAGCTTGGGACGAAGCTCTGGAAACACCATATATTTT
>TRBJ2-3|NA|NA|TRBV6-5
CASSLMTDTQYF
TGTGCCAGCAGTCTAATGACAGATACGCAGTATTTT
>TRBJ1-1|NA|NA|TRBV6-6
CASSSWGNTEAFF
TGTGCCAGCAGTTCCTGGGGTAACACTGAAGCTTTCTTT
>TRBJ2-1|NA|NA|TRBV5-1
CASSLVQGEGNEQFF
TGCGCCAGCAGCTTGGTTCAGGGGGAGGGCAATGAGCAGTTCTTC
>TRBJ1-6|NA|NA|TRBV7-6
CASSGTLGNSPLHF
TGTGCCAGCAGCGGGACTCTGGGGAATTCACCCCTCCACTTT